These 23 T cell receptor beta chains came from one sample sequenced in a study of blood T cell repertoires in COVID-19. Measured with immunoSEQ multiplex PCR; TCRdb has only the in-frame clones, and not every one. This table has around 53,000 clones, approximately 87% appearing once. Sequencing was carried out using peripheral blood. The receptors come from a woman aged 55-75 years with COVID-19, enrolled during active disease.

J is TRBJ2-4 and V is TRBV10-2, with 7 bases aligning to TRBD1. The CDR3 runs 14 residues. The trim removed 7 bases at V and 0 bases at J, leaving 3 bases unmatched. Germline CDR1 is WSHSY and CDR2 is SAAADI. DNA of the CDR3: TGCGCCAGCATGACAGGGTTAGCCAAAAACATTCAGTACTTC. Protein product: CASMTGLAKNIQYF.

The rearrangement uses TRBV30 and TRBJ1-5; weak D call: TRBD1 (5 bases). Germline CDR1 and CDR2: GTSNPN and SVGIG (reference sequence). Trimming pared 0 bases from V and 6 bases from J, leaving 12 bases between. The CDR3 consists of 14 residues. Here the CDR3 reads CAWSVPGQGQPQHF. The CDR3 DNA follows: TGTGCCTGGAGTGTCCCGGGCCAGGGTCAGCCCCAGCATTTT.

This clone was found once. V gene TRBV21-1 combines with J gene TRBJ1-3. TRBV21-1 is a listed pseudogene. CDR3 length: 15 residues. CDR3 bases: TGTGCCAGCAGCTCGTCCGGGAGTTTTGGAAACACCATATATTTT. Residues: CASSSSGSFGNTIYF.

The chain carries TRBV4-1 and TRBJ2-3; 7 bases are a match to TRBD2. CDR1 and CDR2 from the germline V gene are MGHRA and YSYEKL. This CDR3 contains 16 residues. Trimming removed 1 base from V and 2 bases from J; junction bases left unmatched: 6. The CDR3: CASSQGPSGYTDTQYF. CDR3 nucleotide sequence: TGCGCCAGCAGCCAAGGGCCTAGCGGTTACACAGATACGCAGTATTTT.

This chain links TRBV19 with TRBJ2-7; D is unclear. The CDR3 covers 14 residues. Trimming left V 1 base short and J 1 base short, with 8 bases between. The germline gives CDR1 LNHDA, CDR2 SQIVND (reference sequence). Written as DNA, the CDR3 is TGTGCCAGTAGTATAGGCAGGCCTTCCTACGAGCAGTACTTC. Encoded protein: CASSIGRPSYEQYF.

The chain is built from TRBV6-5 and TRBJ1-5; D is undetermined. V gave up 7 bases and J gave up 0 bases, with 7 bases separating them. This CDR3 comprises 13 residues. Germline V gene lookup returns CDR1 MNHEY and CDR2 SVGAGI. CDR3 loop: CASTGSSNQPQHF. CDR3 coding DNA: TGTGCCAGCACGGGTAGTAGCAATCAGCCCCAGCATTTT.

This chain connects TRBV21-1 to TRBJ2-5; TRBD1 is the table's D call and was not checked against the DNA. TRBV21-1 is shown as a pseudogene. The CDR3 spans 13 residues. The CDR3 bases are TGTGCCAGCAGCAACAGGGGAAGGGAGACCCAGTACTTC. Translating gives CASSNRGRETQYF.

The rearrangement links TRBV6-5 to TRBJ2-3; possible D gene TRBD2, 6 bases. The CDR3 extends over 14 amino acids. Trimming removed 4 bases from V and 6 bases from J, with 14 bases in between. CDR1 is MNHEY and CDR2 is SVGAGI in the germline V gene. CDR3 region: CASSSAGGKDTQYF. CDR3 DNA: TGTGCCAGCAGTTCGGCCGGGGGAAAGGATACGCAGTATTTT.

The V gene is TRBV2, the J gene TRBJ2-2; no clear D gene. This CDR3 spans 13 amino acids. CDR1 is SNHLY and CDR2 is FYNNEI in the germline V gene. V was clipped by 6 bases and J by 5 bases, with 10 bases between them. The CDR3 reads CASRSRTTGELFF. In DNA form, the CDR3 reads TGTGCCAGCAGGAGCCGAACGACCGGGGAGCTGTTTTTT. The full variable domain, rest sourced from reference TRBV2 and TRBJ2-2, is EPEVTQTPSHQVTQMGQEVILRCVPISNHLYFYWYRQILGQKVEFLVSFYNNEISEKSEIFDDQFSVERPDGSNFTLKIRSTKLEDSAMYFCASRSRTTGELFFGEGSRLTVL.

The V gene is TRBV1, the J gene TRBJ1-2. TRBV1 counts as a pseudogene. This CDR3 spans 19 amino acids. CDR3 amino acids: CTSSQDLSGLLACYYGYTF. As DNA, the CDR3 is TGCACCAGCAGCCAAGATCTCTCTGGCCTTTTAGCATGCTACTATGGCTACACCTTC.

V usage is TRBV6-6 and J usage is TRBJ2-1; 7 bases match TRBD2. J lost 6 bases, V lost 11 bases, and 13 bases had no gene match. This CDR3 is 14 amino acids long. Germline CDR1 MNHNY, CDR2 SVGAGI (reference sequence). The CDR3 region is CAGQSAGVGNEQFF. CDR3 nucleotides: TGTGCCGGCCAAAGTGCGGGAGTGGGCAATGAGCAGTTCTTC.

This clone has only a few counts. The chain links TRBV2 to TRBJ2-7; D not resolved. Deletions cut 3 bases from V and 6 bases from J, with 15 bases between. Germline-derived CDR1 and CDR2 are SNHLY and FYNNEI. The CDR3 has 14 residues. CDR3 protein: CASSDQLASGEQYF. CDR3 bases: TGTGCCAGCAGTGACCAGCTGGCATCGGGCGAGCAGTACTTC.

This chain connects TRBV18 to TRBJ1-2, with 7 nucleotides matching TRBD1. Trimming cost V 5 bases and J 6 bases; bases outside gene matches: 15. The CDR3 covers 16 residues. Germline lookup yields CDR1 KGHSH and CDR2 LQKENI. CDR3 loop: CASSSWTGTEADGYTF. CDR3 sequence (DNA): TGTGCCAGCTCATCATGGACCGGGACAGAAGCCGATGGCTACACCTTC.

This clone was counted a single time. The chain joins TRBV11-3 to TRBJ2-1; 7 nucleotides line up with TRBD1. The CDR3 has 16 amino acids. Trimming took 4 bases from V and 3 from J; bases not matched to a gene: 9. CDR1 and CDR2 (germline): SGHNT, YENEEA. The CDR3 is CASSSQTGLHYNEQFF. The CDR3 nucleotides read TGTGCCAGCAGCTCACAGACAGGGTTGCACTACAATGAGCAGTTCTTC.

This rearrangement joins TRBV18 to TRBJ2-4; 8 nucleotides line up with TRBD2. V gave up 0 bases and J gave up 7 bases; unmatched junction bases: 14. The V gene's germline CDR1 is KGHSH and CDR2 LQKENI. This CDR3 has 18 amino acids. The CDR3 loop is CASSPPGARGSGGNIQYF. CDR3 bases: TGTGCCAGCTCACCACCTGGCGCCCGGGGATCGGGGGGGAACATTCAGTACTTC.

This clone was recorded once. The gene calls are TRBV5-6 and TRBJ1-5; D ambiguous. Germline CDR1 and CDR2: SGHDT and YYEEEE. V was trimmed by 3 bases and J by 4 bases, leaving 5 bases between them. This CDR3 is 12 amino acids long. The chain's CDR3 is CASSSLNQPQHF. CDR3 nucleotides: TGTGCCAGCAGCTCCCTAAATCAGCCCCAGCATTTT.

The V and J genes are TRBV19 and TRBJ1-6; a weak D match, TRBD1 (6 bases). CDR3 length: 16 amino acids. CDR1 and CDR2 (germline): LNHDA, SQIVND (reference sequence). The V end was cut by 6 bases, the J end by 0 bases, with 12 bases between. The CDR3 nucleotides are TGTGCCAGTAGGGGAGGGGGTAGCTCCTATAATTCACCCCTCCACTTT. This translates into CASRGGGSSYNSPLHF.

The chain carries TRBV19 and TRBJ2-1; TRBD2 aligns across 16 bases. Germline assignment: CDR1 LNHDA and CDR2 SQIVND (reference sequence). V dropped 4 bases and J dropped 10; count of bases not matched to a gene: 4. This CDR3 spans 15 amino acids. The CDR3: CASSTGLAGGGEQFF. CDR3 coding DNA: TGTGCCAGTAGTACGGGACTAGCGGGAGGGGGGGAGCAGTTCTTC.

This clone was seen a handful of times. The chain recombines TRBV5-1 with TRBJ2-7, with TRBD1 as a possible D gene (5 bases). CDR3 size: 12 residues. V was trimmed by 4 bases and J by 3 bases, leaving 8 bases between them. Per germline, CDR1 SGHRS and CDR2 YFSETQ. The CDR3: CASSRDSYEQYF. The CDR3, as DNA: TGCGCCAGCAGCCGTGACAGCTACGAGCAGTACTTC.

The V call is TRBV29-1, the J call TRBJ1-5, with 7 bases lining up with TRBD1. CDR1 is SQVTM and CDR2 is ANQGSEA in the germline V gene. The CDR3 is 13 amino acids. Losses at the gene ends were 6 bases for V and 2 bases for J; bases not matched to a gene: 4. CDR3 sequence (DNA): TGCAGCGTCGGACAGGACCGCAATCAGCCCCAGCATTTT. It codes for CSVGQDRNQPQHF.

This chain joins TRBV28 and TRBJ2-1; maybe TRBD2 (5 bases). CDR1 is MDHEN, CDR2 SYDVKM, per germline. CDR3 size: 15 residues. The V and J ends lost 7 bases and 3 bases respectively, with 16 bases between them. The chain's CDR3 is CASTTLGRDYNEQFF. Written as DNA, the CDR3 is TGTGCCAGCACCACACTAGGAAGGGACTACAATGAGCAGTTCTTC. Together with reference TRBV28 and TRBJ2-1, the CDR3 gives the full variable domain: DVKVTQSSRYLVKRTGEKVFLECVQDMDHENMFWYRQDPGLGLRLIYFSYDVKMKEKGDIPEGYSVSREKKERFSLILESASTNQTSMYLCASTTLGRDYNEQFFGPGTRLTVL.

CDR3 nucleotide sequence: TGTGCCAGCAGCTTAGCGACAGGGGTTCAGCCCCAGCATTTT. Translating it yields CASSLATGVQPQHF. The V call is TRBV7-2, the J call TRBJ1-5; 8 nucleotides agree with TRBD1. CDR1 is SGHTA and CDR2 is FQGNSA in the germline V gene. The J segment lost 6 bases and the V segment lost 0 bases, leaving 1 base of the junction unmatched. There are 14 residues in the CDR3.

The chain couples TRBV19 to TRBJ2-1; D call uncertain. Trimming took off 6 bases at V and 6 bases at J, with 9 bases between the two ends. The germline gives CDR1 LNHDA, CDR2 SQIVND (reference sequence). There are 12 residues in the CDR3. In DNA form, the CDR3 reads TGTGCCAGTAGCTTGTCAGGCAATGAGCAGTTCTTC. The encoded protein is CASSLSGNEQFF.